Below are 19 T cell receptor beta chains sequenced from a single sample in a study of T cells in Graves' hyperthyroidism and ophthalmopathy. Amplification yielded TCR beta CDR3 regions, with RNA transcripts as the source. Initially, a first-round RT-PCR of the TCR CDR3 employed the HTBI primer set. TCRdb analysed the multiplex PCR reads with MiXCR anew, one entry per CDR3 protein. The top ten clones hold roughly 33% of a sample with 300,000 to 450,000 distinct CDR3 sequences, just under 15% of them seen once. The sample consisted of blood. These receptors were obtained from a young woman with Graves' hyperthyroidism.

At least ten counts were recorded for this clonotype. The V gene is TRBV11-2, the J gene TRBJ2-5, with a possible D match to TRBD2 (6 bases). The V and J ends lost 1 base and 3 bases respectively, with 9 bases between them. Germline assignment: CDR1 SGHAT and CDR2 FQNNGV. The CDR3 extends over 14 amino acids. The CDR3 coding sequence is TGTGCCAGCAGCTTAGGGGGACTCAAAGAGACCCAGTACTTC. As protein: CASSLGGLKETQYF.

This clonotype was detected a few times. This chain connects TRBV4-2 to TRBJ2-7, with TRBD2 identical over 8 bases. V lost 1 base and J lost 3; bases outside the gene matches: 5. Germline V CDR1 and CDR2: LGHNA, YNFKEQ. The length of the CDR3 is 15 residues. The CDR3 spells CASSQVVGTSYEQYF. CDR3 nucleotides: TGTGCCAGCAGCCAAGTGGTAGGGACTAGCTACGAGCAGTACTTC.

This clonotype was counted a few times. The rearrangement uses TRBV13 and TRBJ2-7; 13 bases are a match to TRBD2. Unmatched junction bases numbered 6, after V lost 5 bases and J lost 5 bases. The CDR3 is 15 amino acids. Germline V gene sequence: CDR1 PRHDT, CDR2 FYEKMQ (reference sequence). The CDR3 DNA sequence: TGTGCCAGCAGCCCGCGACTAGCGGGAGGCGACGAGCAGTACTTC. It yields the protein CASSPRLAGGDEQYF. The full variable domain, completed using reference TRBV13 and TRBJ2-7, is AAGVIQSPRHLIKEKRETATLKCYPIPRHDTVYWYQQGPGQDPQFLISFYEKMQSDKGSIPDRFSAQQFSDYHSELNMSSLELGDSALYFCASSPRLAGGDEQYFGPGTRLTVT.

This clonotype has at least ten counts. One end of the junction is discordant with germline, which a read error may explain. The J gene is TRBJ2-7, the V gene TRBV4-1; D gene unclear. Germline V gene lookup returns CDR1 MGHRA and CDR2 YSYEKL. The CDR3 length is 13 residues. CDR3 sequence: CASSQDRSYEQYF. DNA of the CDR3: TGTGCCAGCAGCCAAGATCGATCCTACGAGCAGTACTTC.

The genes are TRBV19 and TRBJ2-3, with 9 bases lining up with TRBD2. This CDR3 has 17 residues. Germline trimming cut 5 bases from V and 1 base from J; bases unmatched to any gene: 10. Germline V gene data show CDR1 as LNHDA and CDR2 as SQIVND (reference sequence). The CDR3 DNA reads TGTGCCAGTAGTCACGGGGGGACTAGCCGTCGCACAGATACGCAGTATTTT. It yields the protein CASSHGGTSRRTDTQYF.

The genes are TRBV5-1 and TRBJ2-7; 9 positions agree with TRBD2. Germline CDR1 is SGHRS and CDR2 is YFSETQ. The J segment lost 0 bases and the V segment lost 4 bases, leaving 5 bases of the junction unmatched. This CDR3 has 15 amino acids. The CDR3, as DNA: TGCGCCAGCAGCCAAATAGCGGGAGACTCCTACGAGCAGTACTTC. This gives the protein CASSQIAGDSYEQYF.

This clonotype appeared many times. This chain links TRBV2 with TRBJ1-5, with 9 positions matching TRBD1. The V segment lost 6 bases and the J segment 5 bases; nucleotides outside the gene matches: 8. The CDR3 runs 15 residues. Looked up from germline, CDR1 is SNHLY and CDR2 is FYNNEI. This chain's CDR3 is CASSGGQGAHQPQHF. CDR3 in DNA: TGTGCCAGCAGCGGGGGACAGGGCGCCCATCAGCCCCAGCATTTT.

The sample holds many counts of this clonotype. The rearrangement uses TRBV28 and TRBJ1-2; 9 positions agree with TRBD1. Trimming took 10 bases from V and 8 from J; bases not matched to a gene: 14. The CDR3 spans 14 residues. Germline V CDR1 and CDR2: MDHEN, SYDVKM. The CDR3 region is CATVRGTGGWGYTF. CDR3 DNA: TGTGCCACCGTTCGCGGCACAGGGGGCTGGGGCTACACCTTC.

This clonotype occurred a few times. The genes are TRBV6-1 and TRBJ2-1; 9 positions match TRBD2. CDR3 size: 16 residues. CDR1 is MNHNS and CDR2 is SASEGT in the germline V gene. V lost 6 bases and J lost 3; bases outside the gene matches: 9. CDR3 amino acids: CASSHRLAAIYNEQFF. The CDR3 DNA follows: TGTGCCAGCAGCCACCGACTAGCGGCAATCTACAATGAGCAGTTCTTC.

This clonotype was seen at least ten times. The chain joins TRBV20-1 to TRBJ2-1; the match to TRBD2 covers 11 bases. The CDR3 length is 14 residues. CDR1 is DFQATT, CDR2 SNEGSKA, per germline (reference sequence). Trimming cost V 7 bases and J 3 bases; bases outside gene matches: 5. Here the CDR3 DNA reads TGCAGTGAGCTGACTAGCGGGAACTACAATGAGCAGTTCTTC. This translates into CSELTSGNYNEQFF.

In this sample, this clonotype turned up many times. This rearrangement joins TRBV12-3 or TRBV12-4 to TRBJ1-2; D unresolved. V gave up 3 bases and J gave up 2 bases, with 7 bases separating them. The CDR3 is 13 residues long. This chain's CDR3 is CASSFGQNYGYTF. Here the CDR3 DNA reads TGTGCCAGCAGTTTTGGCCAGAACTATGGCTACACCTTC.

Note on this clonotype: A read error may be the cause here, since a much bigger clone is one base away. This chain joins TRBV20-1 and TRBJ2-7, with D possibly matching TRBD2 (5 bases). The CDR3 is 14 residues long. The germline V gene has CDR1 DFQATT and CDR2 SNEGSKA (reference sequence). Deletions cut 6 bases from V and 2 bases from J, with 17 bases between. CDR3 in DNA: TGCAGTGCGGAGAGCGGCAGGCGAACCTACGAGCAGTACTTC. Encoded protein: CSAESGRRTYEQYF.

V gene TRBV29-1 combines with J gene TRBJ1-4; D remains ambiguous. The CDR3 has 13 amino acids. V lost 4 bases, J lost 7 bases, and 13 bases lay in between. CDR1 and CDR2 (germline): SQVTM, ANQGSEA. In DNA form, the CDR3 reads TGCAGCGTTGTCGGCCCTATTTCTGAAAAACTGTTTTTT. Protein: CSVVGPISEKLFF.

In this sample, this clonotype turned up many times. The chain is built from TRBV6-1 and TRBJ2-2; D is ambiguous. The CDR3 spans 13 residues. Germline V gene lookup returns CDR1 MNHNS and CDR2 SASEGT. V lost 2 bases and J lost 6, with 7 bases in between. CDR3 sequence: CASSELGAGELFF. In nucleotides, the CDR3 is TGTGCCAGCAGTGAACTTGGGGCCGGGGAGCTGTTTTTT.

The genes are TRBV24-1 and TRBJ2-1, with unresolved D. Germline V gene sequence: CDR1 KGHDR, CDR2 SFDVKD. The V end was cut by 9 bases, the J end by 0 bases, with 11 bases between. The CDR3 totals 14 residues. CDR3 DNA sequence: TGTGCCACCCATGTACGGAGCTCCTACAATGAGCAGTTCTTC. Translated: CATHVRSSYNEQFF.

This clonotype was observed once. The CDR3 DNA follows: TGTGCCAGCAGCCAAAAAGAAACAGGGGGCGAGGAGACCCAGTACTTC. Its translation is CASSQKETGGEETQYF. The chain uses TRBV14 and TRBJ2-5; 9 bases match TRBD1. The V segment lost 2 bases and the J segment 5 bases; nucleotides outside the gene matches: 9. CDR1 and CDR2 from the germline V gene are SGHDN and FVKESK. The length of the CDR3 is 16 residues.

This clonotype was seen only a few times. V and J are TRBV24-1 and TRBJ2-2, with D perhaps TRBD2 (5 bases). Trimming took off 5 bases at V and 8 bases at J, with 17 bases between the two ends. This CDR3 comprises 15 residues. Germline lookup yields CDR1 KGHDR and CDR2 SFDVKD. Written as DNA, the CDR3 is TGTGCCACCAGTGCCAGTGAACTAGGCGGAGGGGAGCTGTTTTTT. This encodes CATSASELGGGELFF.

The gene calls are TRBV18 and TRBJ1-6; 7 bases line up with TRBD1. The CDR3 runs 15 residues. The ends lost 3 bases at V and 10 bases at J; junction bases unmatched: 9. CDR1 is KGHSH and CDR2 is LQKENI in the germline V gene. The CDR3 here is CASSPKQDRDSPLHF. CDR3 nucleotide sequence: TGTGCCAGCTCACCGAAACAAGACAGGGACTCACCCCTCCACTTT.

The sample holds many counts of this clonotype. The chain recombines TRBV24-1 with TRBJ2-5; 7 bases fit TRBD2. Germline loops: CDR1 KGHDR, CDR2 SFDVKD. The J segment lost 2 bases and the V segment lost 4 bases, leaving 6 bases of the junction unmatched. The CDR3 has 15 residues. This CDR3 is CATSDGTTKQETQYF. CDR3 DNA: TGTGCCACCAGTGACGGGACTACCAAACAAGAGACCCAGTACTTC.